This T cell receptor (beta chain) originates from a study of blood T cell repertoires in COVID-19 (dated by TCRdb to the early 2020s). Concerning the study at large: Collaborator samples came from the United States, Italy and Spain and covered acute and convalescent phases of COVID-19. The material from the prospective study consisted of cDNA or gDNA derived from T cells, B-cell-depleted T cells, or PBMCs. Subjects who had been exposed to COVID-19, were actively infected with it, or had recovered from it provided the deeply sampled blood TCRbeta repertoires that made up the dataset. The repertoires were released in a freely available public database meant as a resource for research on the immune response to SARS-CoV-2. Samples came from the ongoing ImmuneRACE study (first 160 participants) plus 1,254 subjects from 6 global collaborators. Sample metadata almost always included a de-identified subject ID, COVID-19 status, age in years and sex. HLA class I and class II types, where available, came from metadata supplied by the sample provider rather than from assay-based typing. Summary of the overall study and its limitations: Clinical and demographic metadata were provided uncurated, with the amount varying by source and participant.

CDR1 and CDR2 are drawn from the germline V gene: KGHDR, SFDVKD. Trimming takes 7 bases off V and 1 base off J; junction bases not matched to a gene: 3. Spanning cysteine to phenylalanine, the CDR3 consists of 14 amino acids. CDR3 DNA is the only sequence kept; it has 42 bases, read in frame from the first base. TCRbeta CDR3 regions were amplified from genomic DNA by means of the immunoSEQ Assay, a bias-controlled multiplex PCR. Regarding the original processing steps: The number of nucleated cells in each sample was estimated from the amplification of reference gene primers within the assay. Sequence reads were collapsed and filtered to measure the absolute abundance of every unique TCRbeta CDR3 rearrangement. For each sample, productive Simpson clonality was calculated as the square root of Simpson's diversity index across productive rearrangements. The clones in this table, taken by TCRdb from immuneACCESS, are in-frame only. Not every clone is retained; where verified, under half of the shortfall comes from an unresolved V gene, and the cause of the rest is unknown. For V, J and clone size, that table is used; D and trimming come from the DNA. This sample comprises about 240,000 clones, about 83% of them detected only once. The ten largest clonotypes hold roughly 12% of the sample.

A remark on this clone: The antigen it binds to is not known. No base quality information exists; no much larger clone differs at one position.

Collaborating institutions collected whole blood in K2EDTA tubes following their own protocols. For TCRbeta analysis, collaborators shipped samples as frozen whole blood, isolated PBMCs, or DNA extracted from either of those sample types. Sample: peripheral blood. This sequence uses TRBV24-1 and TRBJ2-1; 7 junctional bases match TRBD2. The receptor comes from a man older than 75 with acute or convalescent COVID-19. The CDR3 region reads CATRGGQSYNEQFF. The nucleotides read TGTGCCACCAGGGGAGGGCAGTCCTACAATGAGCAGTTCTTC.